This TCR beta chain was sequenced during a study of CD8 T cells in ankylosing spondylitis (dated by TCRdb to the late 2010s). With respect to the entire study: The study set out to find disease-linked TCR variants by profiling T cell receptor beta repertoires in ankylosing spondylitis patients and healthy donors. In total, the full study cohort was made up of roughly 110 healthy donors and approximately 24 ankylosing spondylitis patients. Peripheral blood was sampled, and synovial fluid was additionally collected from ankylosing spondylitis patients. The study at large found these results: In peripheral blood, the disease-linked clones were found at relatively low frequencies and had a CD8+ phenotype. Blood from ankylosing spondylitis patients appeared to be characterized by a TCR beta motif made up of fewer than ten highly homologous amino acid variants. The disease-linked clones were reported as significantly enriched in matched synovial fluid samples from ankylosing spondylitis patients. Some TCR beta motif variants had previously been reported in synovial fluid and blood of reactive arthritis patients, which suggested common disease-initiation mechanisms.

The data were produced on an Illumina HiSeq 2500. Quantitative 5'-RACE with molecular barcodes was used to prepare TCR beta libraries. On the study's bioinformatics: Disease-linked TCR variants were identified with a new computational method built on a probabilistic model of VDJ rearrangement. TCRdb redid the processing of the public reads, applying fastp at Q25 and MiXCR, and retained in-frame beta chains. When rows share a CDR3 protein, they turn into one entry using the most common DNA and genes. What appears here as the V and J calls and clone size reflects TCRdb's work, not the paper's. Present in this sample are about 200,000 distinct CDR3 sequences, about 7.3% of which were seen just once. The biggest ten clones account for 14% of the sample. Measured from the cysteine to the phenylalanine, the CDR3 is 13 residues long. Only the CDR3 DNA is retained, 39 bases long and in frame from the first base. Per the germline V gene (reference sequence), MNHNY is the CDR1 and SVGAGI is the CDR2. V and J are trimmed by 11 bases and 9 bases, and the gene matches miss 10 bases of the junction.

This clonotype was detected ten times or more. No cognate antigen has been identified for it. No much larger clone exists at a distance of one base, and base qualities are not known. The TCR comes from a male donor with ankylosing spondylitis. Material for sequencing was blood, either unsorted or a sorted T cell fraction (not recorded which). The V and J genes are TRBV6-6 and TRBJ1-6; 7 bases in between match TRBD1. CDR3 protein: CAESPGGPSPLHF. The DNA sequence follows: TGTGCCGAATCCCCAGGGGGGCCTTCACCCCTCCACTTT.